A selection of T cell receptor beta chains follows, all from one sample in a study of control samples from healthy donors and cancer patients. The method was immunoSEQ multiplex PCR; TCRdb's version includes in-frame clones alone and lacks a portion of them. The data show some 87,000 clones, roughly 84% seen once. The specimen was PBMCs. These receptors all stem from a man in his 60s with head and neck cancer. Each CDR3 is given with its conserved first and last residue. A D gene is named only where the DNA matches it firmly.

D gene	V gene	J gene	CDR3 protein
NA	TRBV5-1	TRBJ2-7	CASNLAGQSYEQYF
TRBD2	TRBV24-1	TRBJ2-3	CATSDFWASGSTDTQYF
TRBD2	TRBV28	TRBJ2-1	CASHLAGGPGNEQFF
NA	TRBV12-3/TRBV12-4	TRBJ1-2	CASSRRTYGYTF
NA	TRBV30	TRBJ2-5	CAWKILKGRETQYF
NA	TRBV2	TRBJ2-7	CASKFESSYEQYF
TRBD1	TRBV6-5	TRBJ1-4	CASSLLTGTNEKLFF
TRBD2	TRBV19	TRBJ2-1	CASTSLGTTYNEQFF
NA	TRBV28	TRBJ2-7	CASSVQYEQYF
TRBD1	TRBV7-9	TRBJ1-6	CASSLYRGYNSPLHF
TRBD1	TRBV6-5	TRBJ1-6	CASKGTENSPLHF
NA	TRBV20-1	TRBJ1-5	CSASGGLGPQHF
NA	TRBV12-3/TRBV12-4	TRBJ1-5	CASSPTRRQPQHF
NA	TRBV5-4	TRBJ2-2	CASSSPQQGTGELFF
TRBD2	TRBV11-3	TRBJ2-3	CASSLTSGSFSDTQYF
NA	TRBV7-9	TRBJ2-1	CASSLFSTLTYNEQFF
NA	TRBV19	TRBJ1-5	CASTLRWADQPQHF
NA	TRBV18	TRBJ1-1	CASSPGEGVTEAFF
NA	TRBV11-2	TRBJ2-3	CASSLEAGATTDTQYF
TRBD1	TRBV20-1	TRBJ1-6	CSASQDRDNSPLHF
NA	TRBV10-3	TRBJ1-2	CAISVEGANYGYTF
NA	TRBV11-2	TRBJ2-7	CASSLDRGFNEQYF
NA	TRBV7-9	TRBJ1-3	CASSSRGGYFFVQNTIYF
NA	TRBV3-1/TRBV3-2	TRBJ1-2	CASSQVKGGAHYGYTF
NA	TRBV2	TRBJ2-5	CASRRGAQETQYF
NA	TRBV5-1	TRBJ2-7	CASKDLYEQYF
TRBD1	TRBV3-1/TRBV3-2	TRBJ1-4	CASSHTGESNEKLFF
NA	TRBV5-6	TRBJ2-7	CASSLGRLWSEQYF